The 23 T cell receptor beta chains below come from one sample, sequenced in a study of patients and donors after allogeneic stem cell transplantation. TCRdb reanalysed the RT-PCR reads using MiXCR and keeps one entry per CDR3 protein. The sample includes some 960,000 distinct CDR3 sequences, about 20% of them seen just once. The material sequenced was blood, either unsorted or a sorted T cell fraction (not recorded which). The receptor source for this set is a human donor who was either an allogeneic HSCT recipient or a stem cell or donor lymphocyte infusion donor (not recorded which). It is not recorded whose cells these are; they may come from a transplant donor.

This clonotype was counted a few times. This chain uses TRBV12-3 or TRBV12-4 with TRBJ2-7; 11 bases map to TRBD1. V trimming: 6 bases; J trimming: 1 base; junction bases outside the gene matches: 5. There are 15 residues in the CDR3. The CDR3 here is CASRRTGGPSYEQYF. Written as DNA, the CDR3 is TGTGCCAGCAGGCGGACAGGGGGCCCTTCCTACGAGCAGTACTTC.

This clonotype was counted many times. The CDR3 sequence: CASSPTSGGAKNEQFF. The CDR3 nucleotides read TGTGCCAGCAGCCCAACTAGCGGGGGGGCTAAGAATGAGCAGTTCTTC. The chain joins TRBV6-2 or TRBV6-3 to TRBJ2-1; TRBD2 aligns across 13 bases. This CDR3 contains 16 residues. Germline values: CDR1 MNHEY, CDR2 SVGEGT. With V trimmed by 6 bases and J by 7 bases, 9 bases remained unmatched.

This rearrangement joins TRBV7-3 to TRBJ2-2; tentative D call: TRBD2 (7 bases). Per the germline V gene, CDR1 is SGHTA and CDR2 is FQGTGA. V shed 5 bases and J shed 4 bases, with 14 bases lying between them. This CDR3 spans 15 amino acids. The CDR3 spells CASSPAGAGTGELFF. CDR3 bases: TGTGCCAGCAGCCCGGCGGGGGCAGGCACCGGGGAGCTGTTTTTT.

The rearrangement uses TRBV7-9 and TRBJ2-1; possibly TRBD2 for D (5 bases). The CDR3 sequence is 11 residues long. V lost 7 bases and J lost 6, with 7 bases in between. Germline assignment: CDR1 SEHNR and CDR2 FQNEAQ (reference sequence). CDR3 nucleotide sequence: TGTGCCAGCAAAAGCGGCAATGAGCAGTTCTTC. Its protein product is CASKSGNEQFF.

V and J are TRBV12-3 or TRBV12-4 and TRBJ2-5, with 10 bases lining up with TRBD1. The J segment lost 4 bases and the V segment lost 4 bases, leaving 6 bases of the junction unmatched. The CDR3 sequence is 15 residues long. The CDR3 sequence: CASSSPDRGRETQYF. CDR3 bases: TGTGCCAGCAGTTCTCCTGACAGGGGGCGAGAGACCCAGTACTTC.

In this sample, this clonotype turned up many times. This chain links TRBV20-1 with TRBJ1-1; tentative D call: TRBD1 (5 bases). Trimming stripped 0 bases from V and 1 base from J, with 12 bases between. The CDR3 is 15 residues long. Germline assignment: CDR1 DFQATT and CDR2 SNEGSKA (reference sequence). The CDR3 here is CSARDLDSRNTEAFF. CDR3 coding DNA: TGCAGTGCTAGAGATCTAGACAGTCGGAACACTGAAGCTTTCTTT.

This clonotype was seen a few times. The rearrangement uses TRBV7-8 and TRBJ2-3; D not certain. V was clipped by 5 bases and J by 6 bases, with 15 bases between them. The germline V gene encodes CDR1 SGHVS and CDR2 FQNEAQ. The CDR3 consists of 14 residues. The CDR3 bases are TGTGCCAGCAGCCTAGTAAAATTGGGGGATACGCAGTATTTT. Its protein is CASSLVKLGDTQYF.

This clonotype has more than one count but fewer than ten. The CDR3 is CASSVSSWSYNSPLHF. The CDR3 DNA follows: TGTGCCAGCAGCGTTTCGTCTTGGTCCTATAATTCACCCCTCCACTTT. The gene calls are TRBV9 and TRBJ1-6; D not certain. The germline CDR1 and CDR2 sequences are SGDLS and YYNGEE. The CDR3 loop spans 16 amino acids. Trimming removed 2 bases at V and 1 base at J, with 10 bases between. The full variable domain, in which reference TRBV9 and TRBJ1-6 provide the parts outside the CDR3, is DSGVTQTPKHLITATGQRVTLRCSPRSGDLSVYWYQQSLDQGLQFLIQYYNGEERAKGNILERFSAQQFPDLHSELNLSSLELGDSALYFCASSVSSWSYNSPLHFGNGTRLTVT.

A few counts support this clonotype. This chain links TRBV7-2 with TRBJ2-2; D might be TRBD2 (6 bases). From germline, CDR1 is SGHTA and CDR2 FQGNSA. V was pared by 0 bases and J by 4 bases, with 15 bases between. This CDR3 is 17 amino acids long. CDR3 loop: CASSLAPGRAGTGELFF. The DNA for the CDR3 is TGTGCCAGCAGCTTAGCGCCGGGCCGAGCGGGCACCGGGGAGCTGTTTTTT.

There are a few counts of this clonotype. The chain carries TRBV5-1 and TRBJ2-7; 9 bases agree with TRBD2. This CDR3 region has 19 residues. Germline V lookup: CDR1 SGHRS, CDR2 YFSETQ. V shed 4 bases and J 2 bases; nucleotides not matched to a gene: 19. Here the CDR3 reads CASSIRSVGLAGPAYEQYF. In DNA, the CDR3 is TGCGCCAGCAGCATTAGATCGGTGGGGCTAGCGGGACCCGCCTACGAGCAGTACTTC.

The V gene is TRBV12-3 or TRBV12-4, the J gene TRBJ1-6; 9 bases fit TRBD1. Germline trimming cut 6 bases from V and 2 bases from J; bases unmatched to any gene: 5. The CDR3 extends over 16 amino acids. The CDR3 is CASSPDRGTYNSPLHF. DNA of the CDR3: TGTGCCAGCAGCCCTGACAGGGGGACCTATAATTCACCCCTCCACTTT.

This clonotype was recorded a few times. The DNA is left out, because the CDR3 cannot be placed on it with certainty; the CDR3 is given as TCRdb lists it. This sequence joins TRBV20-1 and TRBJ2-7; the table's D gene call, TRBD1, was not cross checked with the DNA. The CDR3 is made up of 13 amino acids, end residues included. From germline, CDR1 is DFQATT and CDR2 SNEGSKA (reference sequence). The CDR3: CSARVAGGTRGSF.

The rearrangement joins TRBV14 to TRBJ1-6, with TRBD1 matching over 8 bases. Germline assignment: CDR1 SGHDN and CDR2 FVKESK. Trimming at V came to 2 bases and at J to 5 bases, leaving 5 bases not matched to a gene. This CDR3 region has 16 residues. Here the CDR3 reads CASSQYRGINNSPLHF. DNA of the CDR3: TGTGCCAGCAGCCAATACAGGGGGATAAATAATTCACCCCTCCACTTT.

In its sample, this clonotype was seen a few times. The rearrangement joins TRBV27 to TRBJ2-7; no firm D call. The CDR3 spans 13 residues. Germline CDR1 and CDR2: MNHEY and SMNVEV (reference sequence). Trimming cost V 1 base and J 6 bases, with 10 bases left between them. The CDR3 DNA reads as TGTGCCAGCAGTTTATATCAGGCCCGCGAGCAGTACTTC. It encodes CASSLYQAREQYF.

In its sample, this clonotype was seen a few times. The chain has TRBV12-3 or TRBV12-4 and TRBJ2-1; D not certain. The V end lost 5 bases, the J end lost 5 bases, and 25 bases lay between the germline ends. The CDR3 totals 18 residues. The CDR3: CASSVRRAQPRGDNEQFF. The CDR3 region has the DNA TGTGCCAGCAGTGTGCGGAGAGCCCAACCCCGAGGTGACAATGAGCAGTTCTTC.

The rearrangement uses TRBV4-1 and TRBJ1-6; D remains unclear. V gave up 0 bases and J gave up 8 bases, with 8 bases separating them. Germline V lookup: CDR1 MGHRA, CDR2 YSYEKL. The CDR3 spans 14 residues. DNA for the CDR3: TGCGCCAGCAGCCAAGATAGTCGGGATTCACCCCTCCACTTT. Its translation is CASSQDSRDSPLHF.

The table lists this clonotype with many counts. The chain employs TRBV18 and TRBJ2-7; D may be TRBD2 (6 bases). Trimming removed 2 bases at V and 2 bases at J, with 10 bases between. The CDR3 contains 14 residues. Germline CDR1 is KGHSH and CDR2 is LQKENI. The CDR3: CASSPGRRAYEQYF. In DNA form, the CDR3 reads TGTGCCAGCTCACCAGGGAGGAGGGCCTACGAGCAGTACTTC.

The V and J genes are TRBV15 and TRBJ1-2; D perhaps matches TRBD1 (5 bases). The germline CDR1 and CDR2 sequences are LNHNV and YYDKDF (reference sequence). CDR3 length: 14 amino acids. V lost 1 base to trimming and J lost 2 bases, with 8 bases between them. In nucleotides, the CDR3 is TGTGCCACCAGCAGAGTGGGGACGAACTATGGCTACACCTTC. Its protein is CATSRVGTNYGYTF.

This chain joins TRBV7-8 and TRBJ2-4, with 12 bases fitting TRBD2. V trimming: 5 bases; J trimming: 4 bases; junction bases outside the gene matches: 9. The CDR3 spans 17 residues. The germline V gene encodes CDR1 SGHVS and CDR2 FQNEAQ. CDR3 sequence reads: CASSEKTSGGHKNIQYF. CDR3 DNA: TGTGCCAGCAGCGAAAAGACTAGCGGGGGCCATAAAAACATTCAGTACTTC.

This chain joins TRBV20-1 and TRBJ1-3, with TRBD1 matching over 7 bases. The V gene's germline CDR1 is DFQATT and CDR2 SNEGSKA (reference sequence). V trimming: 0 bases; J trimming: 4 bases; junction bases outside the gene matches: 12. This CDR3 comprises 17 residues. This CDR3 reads CSARDPLEQGRGNTIYF. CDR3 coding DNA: TGCAGTGCTAGAGATCCGCTCGAACAGGGGCGAGGAAACACCATATATTTT.

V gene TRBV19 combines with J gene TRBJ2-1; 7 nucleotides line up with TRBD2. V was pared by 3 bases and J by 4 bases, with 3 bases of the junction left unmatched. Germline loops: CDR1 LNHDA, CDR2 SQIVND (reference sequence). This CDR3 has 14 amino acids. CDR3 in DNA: TGTGCCAGTAGTATCCTAGCGGAGTACAATGAGCAGTTCTTC. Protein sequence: CASSILAEYNEQFF.

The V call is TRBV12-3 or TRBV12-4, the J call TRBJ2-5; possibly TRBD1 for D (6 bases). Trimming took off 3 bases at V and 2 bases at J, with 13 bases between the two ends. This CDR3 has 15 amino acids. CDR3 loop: CASSFDRQVQETQYF. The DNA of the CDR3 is TGTGCCAGCAGTTTTGACAGACAGGTACAAGAGACCCAGTACTTC.

CDR3 loop: CAWRPTSDANTGELFF. The CDR3 DNA reads TGTGCCTGGAGACCGACTAGCGACGCGAACACCGGGGAGCTGTTTTTT. The rearrangement links TRBV30 to TRBJ2-2; 8 positions agree with TRBD2. CDR3 length equals 16 residues. V shed 3 bases and J 0 bases; nucleotides not matched to a gene: 6. The germline gives CDR1 GTSNPN, CDR2 SVGIG (reference sequence).